A single sample is the source of the 8 T cell receptor beta chains below, sequenced in a study of T-cell memory formation after mild COVID-19. TCRdb re-called the 5' RACE reads through MiXCR, storing one row per CDR3 protein. Of tens of thousands of distinct CDR3 sequences listed, 10% to 12% were seen once; the top ten hold 25% to 35%. Specimen: PBMCs or a T cell subset sorted from them (not recorded which). The receptors were gathered from a man aged 18-30 years who had mild COVID-19 (a few samples of this study predate the infection). Cell type and time point are not known.

This clonotype was counted at least ten times. The gene calls are TRBV20-1 and TRBJ2-3; D unresolved. Trimming shortened V by 6 bases and J by 6 bases, and 16 bases separated the two germline ends. The CDR3 is 13 amino acids. The germline V gene has CDR1 DFQATT and CDR2 SNEGSKA (reference sequence). The CDR3 protein is CSAFAVRHDTQYF. In DNA form, the CDR3 reads TGCAGTGCGTTCGCCGTTAGGCACGATACGCAGTATTTT.

This sequence joins TRBV12-3 or TRBV12-4 and TRBJ2-5; 13 bases are shared with TRBD2. The ends lost 3 bases at V and 5 bases at J; junction bases unmatched: 3. The CDR3 runs to 15 residues. The CDR3 DNA is TGTGCCAGCAGTTTCACTAGCGGGGGGGCGGAGACCCAGTACTTC. It codes for CASSFTSGGAETQYF.

This clonotype was counted many times. This chain uses TRBV5-6 with TRBJ2-3, with 9 bases fitting TRBD1. The CDR3 is 16 amino acids. The germline V gene encodes CDR1 SGHDT and CDR2 YYEEEE. V shed 4 bases, J shed 6 bases, and the junction held 12 bases outside the gene matches. The CDR3 bases are TGTGCCAGCAGCCCCCTCGGACAGGGGACAGACGATACGCAGTATTTT. Its protein is CASSPLGQGTDDTQYF.

This clonotype was counted many times. This chain connects TRBV12-3 or TRBV12-4 to TRBJ1-1; D is ambiguous. The ends were cut back, 5 bases at V and 8 bases at J, with 18 bases in the middle. This CDR3 spans 14 amino acids. The DNA for the CDR3 is TGTGCCAGCAGTCCCCAACGGTCGGGTCTGGAAGCTTTCTTT. Protein sequence: CASSPQRSGLEAFF.

The sample holds a few counts of this clonotype. The gene calls are TRBV24-1 and TRBJ1-2, with 10 positions matching TRBD1. CDR1 and CDR2 from the germline V gene are KGHDR and SFDVKD. V lost 7 bases, J lost 7 bases, and 11 bases stayed unmatched. This CDR3 region has 15 residues. The CDR3 region has the DNA TGTGCCACCAGGGGGACAGGGGCTCACGATCCTGGCTACACCTTC. Translating it yields CATRGTGAHDPGYTF.

At least ten counts were recorded for this clonotype. The genes are TRBV20-1 and TRBJ2-5; a weak D match, TRBD2 (5 bases). The length of the CDR3 is 15 residues. Germline V gene data show CDR1 as DFQATT and CDR2 as SNEGSKA (reference sequence). Trimming stripped 0 bases from V and 2 bases from J, with 13 bases between. CDR3 nucleotides: TGCAGTGCTAGAGAGCCAGCGGTGGGTCAAGAGACCCAGTACTTC. As protein: CSAREPAVGQETQYF.

This clonotype was counted many times. The chain uses TRBV7-2 and TRBJ1-1; 12 positions agree with TRBD1. The CDR3 spans 14 residues. Trimming removed 4 bases from V and 3 bases from J; junction bases left unmatched: 0. Germline CDR1 and CDR2: SGHTA and FQGNSA. CDR3: CASSWDRGHTEAFF. The CDR3 region has the DNA TGTGCCAGCAGCTGGGACAGGGGGCACACTGAAGCTTTCTTT.

This clonotype appeared many times. The chain combines TRBV27 with TRBJ2-5, with TRBD2 identical over 8 bases. This CDR3 region has 14 residues. The germline CDR1 and CDR2 sequences are MNHEY and SMNVEV (reference sequence). V lost 5 bases and J lost 7; bases outside the gene matches: 9. The CDR3 protein is CASSPLGLGGTQYF. In DNA form, the CDR3 reads TGTGCCAGCAGTCCACTGGGACTAGGTGGGACCCAGTACTTC.